This is a list of T cell receptor beta chains from one sample in a study of blood T cell repertoires in COVID-19. Clones were read by immunoSEQ multiplex PCR, and TCRdb kept only the in-frame ones, dropping some. The data hold tens of thousands of clones, with about 82% observed a single time. Sequenced input: peripheral blood. The origin of the receptors is a man aged 50-59 years with active COVID-19. The CDR3 runs from the conserved cysteine through the conserved F or W. A D gene is named only where the DNA matches it firmly. The size of a clone is reported for some rows only, either as once, few or many, or as a class for expanded clones.

V gene: TRBV19; clone size: NA; D gene: NA; J gene: TRBJ2-2; CDR3 protein: CASSINPRGSTGELFF; CDR3 DNA: TGTGCCAGTAGTATAAACCCTCGAGGGTCCACCGGGGAGCTGTTTTTT
V gene: TRBV7-9; clone size: NA; D gene: TRBD1; J gene: TRBJ1-1; CDR3 protein: CASSRARTGMNTEAFF; CDR3 DNA: TGTGCCAGCAGCCGAGCACGGACAGGGATGAACACTGAAGCTTTCTTT
V gene: TRBV29-1; clone size: NA; D gene: NA; J gene: TRBJ2-1; CDR3 protein: CSVEDWGGDSYNEQFF; CDR3 DNA: TGCAGCGTTGAAGATTGGGGCGGGGACTCCTACAATGAGCAGTTCTTC
V gene: TRBV6-5; clone size: NA; D gene: NA; J gene: TRBJ1-5; CDR3 protein: CASSLMRQPQHF; CDR3 DNA: TGTGCCAGCAGCCTCATGAGACAGCCCCAGCATTTT
V gene: TRBV14; clone size: NA; D gene: NA; J gene: TRBJ2-2; CDR3 protein: CASSGNRGGTGELFF; CDR3 DNA: TGTGCCAGCAGCGGGAACAGGGGAGGCACCGGGGAGCTGTTTTTT
V gene: TRBV14; clone size: NA; D gene: TRBD2; J gene: TRBJ2-1; CDR3 protein: CASRRTSGSYNEQFF; CDR3 DNA: TGTGCCAGCAGACGGACTAGCGGGTCCTACAATGAGCAGTTCTTC
V gene: TRBV6-2/TRBV6-3; clone size: NA; D gene: NA; J gene: TRBJ2-4; CDR3 protein: CASSYQGARETLAKNIQYF; CDR3 DNA: TGTGCCAGCAGTTACCAGGGGGCGCGGGAGACTCTAGCCAAAAACATTCAGTACTTC
V gene: TRBV27; clone size: NA; D gene: TRBD2; J gene: TRBJ2-3; CDR3 protein: CASLRRTSGGRTDTQYF; CDR3 DNA: TGTGCCAGCTTAAGGCGGACTAGCGGGGGGCGCACAGATACGCAGTATTTT
V gene: TRBV9; clone size: NA; D gene: TRBD1; J gene: TRBJ1-1; CDR3 protein: CASARQGENTEAFF; CDR3 DNA: TGTGCCAGCGCGAGACAGGGGGAGAACACTGAAGCTTTCTTT
V gene: TRBV20-1; clone size: NA; D gene: NA; J gene: TRBJ1-1; CDR3 protein: CSASDRGRTVTEAFF; CDR3 DNA: TGCAGTGCTAGTGATCGGGGTAGGACTGTCACTGAAGCTTTCTTT
V gene: TRBV27; clone size: NA; D gene: TRBD1; J gene: TRBJ1-5; CDR3 protein: CASSLFQGQGNQPQHF; CDR3 DNA: TGTGCCAGCAGTTTATTCCAGGGACAGGGGAATCAGCCCCAGCATTTT
V gene: TRBV7-9; clone size: once; D gene: TRBD2; J gene: TRBJ2-2; CDR3 protein: CASSDPKAGGPTGELFF; CDR3 DNA: TGTGCCAGCAGCGACCCCAAAGCGGGAGGGCCGACCGGGGAGCTGTTTTTT
V gene: TRBV18; clone size: NA; D gene: NA; J gene: TRBJ1-2; CDR3 protein: CASSPDRGNGYTF; CDR3 DNA: TGTGCCAGCTCACCAGACAGAGGCAATGGCTACACCTTC
V gene: TRBV2; clone size: NA; D gene: TRBD2; J gene: TRBJ2-1; CDR3 protein: CASQTSGAYNEQFF; CDR3 DNA: TGTGCCAGCCAGACTAGCGGAGCCTACAATGAGCAGTTCTTC